This TCR beta chain derives from a study of T cells in localized non-small cell lung cancer. Regarding the study as a whole: For the top 100 tumor clones, a median about 60 also appeared in adjacent lung. Higher T cell density in the blood was associated with longer overall survival, whereas higher adjacent-lung clonality associated with shorter survival.

Notes on this clone: Antigen: not known.

Germline values: CDR1 MNHNY, CDR2 SVGAGI (reference sequence). V gave up 4 bases and J gave up 7 bases; unmatched junction bases: 11. The CDR3 is 16 amino acids. The protocol was immunoSEQ multiplex PCR, while the TCRdb copy is restricted to in-frame clones and leaves out a portion. This table has tens of thousands of clones, 89% appearing once. This TCR derives from a man aged 40-75 years with stage I squamous cell lung carcinoma. Sequencing used peripheral blood, obtained before any cancer treatment. V is TRBV6-6 and J is TRBJ2-2, with 8 bases that match TRBD2. DNA of the CDR3: TGTGCCAGCAGTTTTCCGGGGGGGAAGGGAAACGGGGAGCTGTTTTTT. Translating it yields CASSFPGGKGNGELFF.